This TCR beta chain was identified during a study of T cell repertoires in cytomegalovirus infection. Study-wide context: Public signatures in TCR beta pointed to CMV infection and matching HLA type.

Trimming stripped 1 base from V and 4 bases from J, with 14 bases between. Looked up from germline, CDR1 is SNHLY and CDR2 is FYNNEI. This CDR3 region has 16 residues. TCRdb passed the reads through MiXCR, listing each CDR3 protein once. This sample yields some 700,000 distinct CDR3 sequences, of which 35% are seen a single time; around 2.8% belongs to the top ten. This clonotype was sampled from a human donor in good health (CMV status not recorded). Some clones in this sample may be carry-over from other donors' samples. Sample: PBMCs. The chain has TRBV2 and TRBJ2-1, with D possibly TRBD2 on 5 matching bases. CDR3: CASSEVGAVAYNEQFF. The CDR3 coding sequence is TGTGCCAGCAGTGAAGTAGGAGCGGTCGCTTACAATGAGCAGTTCTTC.